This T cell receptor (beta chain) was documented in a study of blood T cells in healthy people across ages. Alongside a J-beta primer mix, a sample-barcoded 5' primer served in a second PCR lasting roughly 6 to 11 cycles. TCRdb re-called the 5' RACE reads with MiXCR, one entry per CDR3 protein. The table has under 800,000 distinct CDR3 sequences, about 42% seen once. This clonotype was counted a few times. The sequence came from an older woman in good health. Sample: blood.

The DNA for the CDR3 is TGTGCCAGCAGTGGGGCAGGGGGCGCCTTGGCTAATGAAAAACTGTTTTTT. Amino acids: CASSGAGGALANEKLFF. V is TRBV28 and J is TRBJ1-4; 8 bases align to TRBD1. The ends lost 5 bases at V and 3 bases at J; junction bases unmatched: 11. CDR3 length: 17 amino acids. Germline loops: CDR1 MDHEN, CDR2 SYDVKM. The full variable domain, rest sourced from reference TRBV28 and TRBJ1-4, is DVKVTQSSRYLVKRTGEKVFLECVQDMDHENMFWYRQDPGLGLRLIYFSYDVKMKEKGDIPEGYSVSREKKERFSLILESASTNQTSMYLCASSGAGGALANEKLFFGSGTQLSVL.